Many counts were recorded for the clone carrying this T cell receptor (beta chain). The antigen is unknown. The second PCR ran 7 to 11 cycles with a sample-barcoded 5' primer and J-beta primers. One entry per CDR3 protein results from TCRdb running MiXCR on the 5' RACE reads. The sample holds roughly 1.7 million distinct CDR3 sequences, 34% seen once. CDR1 and CDR2 (germline): SNHLY, FYNNEI. The CDR3 has 15 amino acids. With 6 bases clipped from V and 3 bases from J, the junction kept 1 base outside the gene matches. The data originate from a study of blood T cells in healthy people across ages. General observations from the study: Roughly linear declines in TCR beta diversity per million T cells occurred with age. The long-lived group displayed more naive CD4+ cells, plus higher diversity, than the aged donors did. Strong correlation linked observed beta diversity and percent naive T cells.

Material: blood. The genes are TRBV2 and TRBJ2-1; the match to TRBD2 covers 14 bases. The sequence was collected from a woman under 40 in good health. This CDR3 reads CASSGLAGGYNEQFF. CDR3 bases: TGTGCCAGCAGCGGACTAGCGGGAGGCTACAATGAGCAGTTCTTC. Combining the CDR3 with reference TRBV2 and TRBJ2-1 gives the whole variable domain EPEVTQTPSHQVTQMGQEVILRCVPISNHLYFYWYRQILGQKVEFLVSFYNNEISEKSEIFDDQFSVERPDGSNFTLKIRSTKLEDSAMYFCASSGLAGGYNEQFFGPGTRLTVL.